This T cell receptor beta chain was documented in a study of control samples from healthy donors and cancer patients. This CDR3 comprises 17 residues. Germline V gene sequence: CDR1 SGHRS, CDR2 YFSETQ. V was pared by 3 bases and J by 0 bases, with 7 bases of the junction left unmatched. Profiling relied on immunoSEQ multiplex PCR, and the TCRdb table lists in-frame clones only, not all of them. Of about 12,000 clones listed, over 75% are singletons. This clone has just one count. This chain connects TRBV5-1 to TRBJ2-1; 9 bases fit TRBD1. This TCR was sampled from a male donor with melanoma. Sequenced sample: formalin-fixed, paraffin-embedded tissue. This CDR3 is CASSSWTGANSYNEQFF. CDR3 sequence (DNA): TGCGCCAGCAGCTCCTGGACAGGGGCCAACTCCTACAATGAGCAGTTCTTC.